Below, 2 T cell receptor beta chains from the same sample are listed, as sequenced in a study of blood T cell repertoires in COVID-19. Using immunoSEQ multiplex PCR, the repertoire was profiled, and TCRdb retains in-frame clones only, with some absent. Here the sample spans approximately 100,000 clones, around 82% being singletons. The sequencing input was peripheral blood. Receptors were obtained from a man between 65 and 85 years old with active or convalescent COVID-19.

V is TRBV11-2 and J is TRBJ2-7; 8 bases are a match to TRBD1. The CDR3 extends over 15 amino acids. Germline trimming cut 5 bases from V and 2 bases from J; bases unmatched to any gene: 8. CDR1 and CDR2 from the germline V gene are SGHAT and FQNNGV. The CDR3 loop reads CASSKDPQGAYEQYF. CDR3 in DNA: TGTGCCAGCAGCAAAGATCCACAGGGGGCCTACGAGCAGTACTTC.

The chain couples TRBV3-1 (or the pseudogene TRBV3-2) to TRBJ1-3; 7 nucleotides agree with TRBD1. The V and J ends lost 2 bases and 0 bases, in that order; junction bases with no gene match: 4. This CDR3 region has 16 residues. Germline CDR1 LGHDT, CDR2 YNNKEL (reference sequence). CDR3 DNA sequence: TGTGCCAGCAGCCAACGAGGACAGGACTCTGGAAACACCATATATTTT. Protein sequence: CASSQRGQDSGNTIYF.